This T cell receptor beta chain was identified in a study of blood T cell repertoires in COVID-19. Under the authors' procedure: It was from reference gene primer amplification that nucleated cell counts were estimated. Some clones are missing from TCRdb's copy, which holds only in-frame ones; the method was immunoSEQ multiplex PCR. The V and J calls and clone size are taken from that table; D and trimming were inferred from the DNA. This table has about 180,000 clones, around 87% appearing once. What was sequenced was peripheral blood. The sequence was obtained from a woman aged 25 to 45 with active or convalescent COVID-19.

For the CDR3, the DNA is TGTGCCAGCAGCTTCGGGACGGTGACTAGCGGGAGTGAAGAGACCCAGTACTTC. This gives the protein CASSFGTVTSGSEETQYF. The chain is built from TRBV5-8 and TRBJ2-5; 12 bases are shared with TRBD2. CDR1 SGHTS and CDR2 YDEGEE come from the germline V gene. The CDR3 covers 18 residues. With 2 bases clipped from V and 3 bases from J, the junction kept 11 bases outside the gene matches.